This TCR beta chain was found in a study of shared clonotypes between healthy human individuals. The study, taken as a whole, reports: Clonotypes which were not shared had lower generation probabilities than clonotypes that all four donors shared. Naive subsets usually exceeded memory subsets in estimated richness.

The CDR3 runs 15 residues. Trimming removed 0 bases from V and 5 bases from J, with 11 bases in between. Germline V gene lookup returns CDR1 SGHRS and CDR2 YFSETQ. Libraries were prepared by immunoSEQ multiplex PCR; TCRdb keeps only in-frame clonotypes and omits some of them. The sample has roughly 2.2 million clones, more than 80% seen once. Concerning this clone itself: Its antigen is undetermined.

This TCR was recovered from a young man in good health. Some clones in this sample may be carry-over from other donors' samples. J is TRBJ2-2 and V is TRBV5-1; D gene uncertain. Material: naive CD4+ T cells from PBMCs. Subset indicated: CD45RA+ positively selected. CDR3 bases: TGCGCCAGCAGCTTGGAAGGTGCTAGTACCGGGGAGCTGTTTTTT. Residues: CASSLEGASTGELFF.